This is a list of T cell receptor beta chains from one sample in a study of CD8 T cells in ankylosing spondylitis. TCRdb ran MiXCR on the 5' RACE reads and lists one entry per CDR3 protein. The sample records under 300,000 distinct CDR3 sequences, roughly a tenth being singletons. The source material was blood, either unsorted or a sorted T cell fraction (not recorded which). The receptors stem from a male donor with ankylosing spondylitis or in good health (not recorded which). Each CDR3 is given with its conserved first and last residue. A D gene is named only where the DNA matches it firmly. Size tells how often a clone was seen (once, few, many) or the class of an expanded clone, and some rows leave it out.

d_call	v_call	j_call	clone_size	cdr3_aa	cdr3_nt
NA	TRBV10-2	TRBJ2-7	many	CASSEFGRPTYEQYF	TGCGCCAGCAGTGAGTTTGGGAGGCCAACCTACGAGCAGTACTTC
NA	TRBV6-5	TRBJ1-1	few	CASRYPGRETEAFF	TGTGCCAGCAGGTACCCAGGGAGGGAAACTGAAGCTTTCTTT
NA	TRBV3-1	TRBJ2-5	NA	CASSLRPVGRQTQYF	TGTGCCAGCAGCCTCCGTCCGGTGGGAAGGCAGACCCAGTACTTC
TRBD1	TRBV5-1	TRBJ2-2	many	CASSATGANTGELFF	TGCGCCAGCAGCGCGACAGGGGCGAACACCGGGGAGCTGTTTTTT
NA	TRBV3-1	TRBJ1-2	few	CASSQGLEGVGYTF	TGTGCCAGCAGCCAAGGTCTCGAGGGGGTCGGCTACACCTTC
NA	TRBV29-1	TRBJ1-1	many	CSVANRAMNTEAFF	TGCAGCGTTGCGAACCGGGCAATGAACACTGAAGCTTTCTTT
TRBD2	TRBV10-3	TRBJ2-7	NA	CAISGGGGSYEQYF	TGTGCCATCAGTGGGGGGGGTGGCTCCTACGAGCAGTACTTC
NA	TRBV19	TRBJ2-1	NA	CASTPRGFVNEQFF	TGTGCCAGTACCCCGAGGGGTTTTGTTAATGAGCAGTTCTTC
NA	TRBV27	TRBJ1-5	many	CASSPGSYLQPQHF	TGTGCCAGCAGTCCCGGGTCCTACCTTCAGCCCCAGCATTTT
NA	TRBV7-6	TRBJ2-3	few	CASSAGHRTDTQYF	TGTGCCAGCAGCGCGGGACACCGCACAGATACGCAGTATTTT
NA	TRBV10-2	TRBJ2-7	many	CASSESSNPYEQYF	TGCGCCAGCAGTGAGTCGAGCAACCCCTACGAGCAGTACTTC
NA	TRBV6-2/TRBV6-3	TRBJ2-4	many	CATCGRENIQYF	TGTGCCACGTGTGGGCGCGAAAACATTCAGTACTTC
TRBD2	TRBV20-1	TRBJ2-5	many	CSAYVLAGEPQETQYF	TGCAGTGCTTATGTCCTAGCGGGAGAGCCCCAAGAGACCCAGTACTTC
NA	TRBV6-1	TRBJ1-3	many	CASRTPGERGNTIYF	TGTGCCAGCAGGACCCCCGGGGAAAGGGGAAACACCATATATTTT
NA	TRBV7-2	TRBJ2-7	few	CASSLGPQRRGAYEQYF	TGTGCCAGCAGCTTAGGGCCCCAGCGGAGGGGAGCGTACGAGCAGTACTTC
TRBD2	TRBV12-3/TRBV12-4	TRBJ2-7	many	CASGPGTRSHEQYF	TGTGCCAGCGGCCCCGGGACTAGAAGCCACGAGCAGTACTTC
TRBD1	TRBV12-5	TRBJ2-5	NA	CASGLVRGDRGRRQETQYF	TGTGCTAGTGGTTTGGTACGGGGGGACAGGGGGCGCCGTCAAGAGACCCAGTACTTC
NA	TRBV5-8	TRBJ2-2	NA	CASSFGRGLGELFF	TGTGCCAGCAGCTTTGGACGGGGTCTCGGGGAGCTGTTTTTT
NA	TRBV5-1	TRBJ2-7	few	CASSSPPFRGSYEQYF	TGCGCCAGCAGCTCTCCTCCGTTCAGGGGCTCCTACGAGCAGTACTTC
NA	TRBV6-5	TRBJ2-4	many	CASSSPAKNIQYF	TGTGCCAGCAGTTCCCCAGCCAAAAACATTCAGTACTTC
NA	TRBV5-1	TRBJ2-1	many	CASSRPSYEQFF	TGCGCCAGCAGTCGGCCCAGCTATGAGCAGTTCTTC
TRBD2	TRBV6-5	TRBJ2-7	many	CASSYGRAPYEQYF	TGTGCCAGCAGTTACGGGAGGGCACCCTACGAGCAGTACTTC
NA	TRBV6-2/TRBV6-3	TRBJ1-5	NA	CVSSYPQHREGNQPQHF	TGTGTCAGCAGTTACCCCCAGCACAGGGAGGGCAATCAGCCCCAGCATTTT
NA	TRBV20-1	TRBJ1-2	many	CSARGGSYGYTF	TGCAGTGCTAGAGGGGGTTCCTATGGCTACACCTTC
NA	TRBV12-3/TRBV12-4	TRBJ2-3	many	CASSSHPIPSTDTQYF	TGTGCCAGCAGTTCACACCCAATTCCTAGCACAGATACGCAGTATTTT
NA	TRBV6-2/TRBV6-3	TRBJ1-1	NA	CASSRQDYTEAFF	TGTGCCAGCAGTAGACAGGATTACACTGAAGCTTTCTTT
NA	TRBV3-1	TRBJ1-1	many	CASSQGPNEAFF	TGTGCCAGCAGCCAGGGCCCCAACGAAGCTTTCTTT
TRBD1	TRBV20-1	TRBJ1-1	many	CSARGHRGGNTEAFF	TGCAGTGCTAGAGGGCACAGGGGCGGGAACACTGAAGCTTTCTTT
NA	TRBV12-3/TRBV12-4	TRBJ1-4	many	CASSPLRGAEEKLFF	TGTGCCAGCAGTCCCCTCCGGGGGGCAGAGGAAAAACTGTTTTTT
NA	TRBV5-1	TRBJ2-1	NA	CASSLVSTGSTLASYNEQFF	TGCGCCAGCAGCTTGGTATCCACAGGGTCCACCCTTGCCTCCTACAATGAGCAGTTCTTC
TRBD1	TRBV12-3/TRBV12-4	TRBJ1-2	few	CASTAGGGWRYGYTF	TGTGCCAGCACCGCGGGAGGGGGCTGGCGGTATGGCTACACCTTC
NA	TRBV12-3/TRBV12-4	TRBJ2-7	many	CASSLGFFYEQYF	TGTGCCAGCAGCCTCGGGTTCTTTTACGAGCAGTACTTC
TRBD2	TRBV7-2	TRBJ2-1	NA	CASSLVGDYYNEQFF	TGTGCCAGCAGCTTAGTAGGGGACTACTACAATGAGCAGTTCTTC
NA	TRBV27	TRBJ1-3	NA	CASSLSRPGTGNTIYF	TGTGCCAGCAGTTTAAGTCGGCCTGGGACTGGAAACACCATATATTTT
NA	TRBV5-1	TRBJ1-2	many	CASSFSPGAGYGYTF	TGCGCCAGCAGCTTTTCGCCAGGGGCTGGCTATGGCTACACCTTC
NA	TRBV24-1	TRBJ2-2	many	CATSELGEGTGELFF	TGTGCCACCAGTGAATTAGGGGAAGGCACCGGGGAGCTGTTTTTT
TRBD1	TRBV29-1	TRBJ1-2	many	CSGRTGGIDGYTF	TGCAGCGGACGGACAGGGGGCATCGATGGCTACACCTTC
NA	TRBV6-1	TRBJ2-2	many	CASSLFLFAGELFF	TGTGCCAGCAGCCTGTTTCTGTTTGCCGGGGAGCTGTTTTTT
NA	TRBV5-1	TRBJ1-1	many	CASSLHRDTYLNTEAFF	TGCGCCAGCAGCTTACACCGGGACACGTACTTGAACACTGAAGCTTTCTTT
NA	TRBV12-3/TRBV12-4	TRBJ1-5	NA	CASTLQGVNQPQHF	TGTGCCAGCACCCTACAGGGAGTCAATCAGCCCCAGCATTTT
NA	TRBV5-5	TRBJ2-7	many	CASSLYDEQYF	TGTGCCAGCAGCTTATACGACGAGCAGTACTTC
NA	TRBV28	TRBJ2-3	few	CASSLMGLSTDTQYF	TGTGCCAGCAGTTTGATGGGGCTAAGCACAGATACGCAGTATTTT
TRBD1	TRBV20-1	TRBJ1-2	NA	CSARGGDRGYGYTF	TGCAGTGCTAGGGGGGGGGACAGGGGCTATGGCTACACCTTC
NA	TRBV28	TRBJ1-1	NA	CVSSLSGSQPEAFF	TGTGTCAGCAGTCTCTCGGGCAGCCAACCTGAAGCTTTCTTT
NA	TRBV5-1	TRBJ1-2	many	CASSLETGTGGYTF	TGCGCCAGCAGCTTGGAAACAGGGACGGGGGGCTACACCTTC
NA	TRBV4-1	TRBJ1-3	many	CASSRGWGGENTTYF	TGCGCCAGCAGTCGAGGGTGGGGAGGAGAAAACACCACATATTTT
NA	TRBV5-1	TRBJ2-7	many	CASSLSQASYEQYF	TGCGCCAGCAGCTTGTCACAGGCCAGCTACGAGCAGTACTTC
NA	TRBV4-1	TRBJ1-5	many	CASSQLSNQPQHF	TGCGCCAGCAGCCAACTTTCGAATCAGCCCCAGCATTTT
TRBD2	TRBV19	TRBJ2-1	many	CASSRLAVGSYNEQFF	TGTGCCAGTAGTCGCCTAGCGGTGGGGTCCTACAATGAGCAGTTCTTC
NA	TRBV20-1	TRBJ1-1	many	CSATTLQGSGAFF	TGCAGTGCCACAACCCTCCAGGGTTCCGGAGCTTTCTTT
TRBD1	TRBV29-1	TRBJ1-1	many	CSVEKGAENTEAFF	TGCAGCGTTGAAAAGGGGGCTGAGAACACTGAAGCTTTCTTT
NA	TRBV5-1	TRBJ2-7	many	CASSDVLGAAPYEQYF	TGCGCCAGCAGCGATGTTTTGGGGGCGGCTCCCTACGAGCAGTACTTC
TRBD1	TRBV5-1	TRBJ2-3	many	CASSSTGGQYF	TGCGCCAGCAGCTCAACAGGGGGGCAGTATTTT
NA	TRBV5-1	TRBJ2-7	many	CASSLPRANEQYF	TGCGCCAGCAGCTTGCCAAGAGCGAACGAGCAGTACTTC
TRBD2	TRBV11-2	TRBJ2-7	few	CASSLDTAGGNRNEQYF	TGTGCCAGCAGCTTAGATACAGCGGGAGGGAATAGGAACGAGCAGTACTTC
NA	TRBV15	TRBJ2-7	many	CATSRGVQVPYEQYF	TGTGCCACCAGCAGAGGGGTTCAAGTTCCCTACGAGCAGTACTTC
NA	TRBV30	TRBJ1-1	few	CAWSVQLMTMNTEAFF	TGTGCCTGGAGTGTACAGTTGATGACCATGAACACTGAAGCTTTCTTT
NA	TRBV25-1	TRBJ2-1	NA	CASSEGSGEVLYNEQFF	TGTGCCAGCAGTGAAGGATCAGGGGAAGTTTTATACAATGAGCAGTTCTTC
TRBD2	TRBV30	TRBJ2-1	NA	CAWSKGLAGINEQFF	TGTGCCTGGAGCAAAGGACTAGCGGGAATCAATGAGCAGTTCTTC